This T cell receptor beta chain was captured in a study of blood T cells in healthy people across ages. Study outcomes and limitations: Since the PBMCs were unsorted, naive and antigen-experienced cells could not be conclusively compared.

The authors ran a second PCR of about 6 to 11 cycles using a sample-barcoded 5' primer and a J-beta primer mix. Using its own MiXCR run on the 5' RACE reads, TCRdb lists one record per CDR3 protein. The sample records about 780,000 distinct CDR3 sequences, more than 25% being singletons. This clonotype was observed a handful of times. What it binds is unknown. The ends were cut back, 3 bases at V and 6 bases at J, with 12 bases in the middle. The CDR3 is 15 amino acids. The sample was also reused in another study, on T cells of mothers and their children. As that report states: Whether pairs are related or unrelated, thymic selection shapes their TCR recombination output in much the same way.

Specimen: blood. The chain uses TRBV12-3 or TRBV12-4 and TRBJ1-6; TRBD1 might be the D (5 bases). This TCR was recovered from a boy younger than 18 in good health. The CDR3 DNA follows: TGTGCCAGCAGTTTCTGGGAGGGACCTAATTCACCCCTCCACTTT. Its protein product is CASSFWEGPNSPLHF.